This TCR beta chain was captured in a study of beta chain features in type 1 diabetes. Study context: Cells sorted and examined across all samples totaled almost 110 million. Points from the study as a whole: More deletions and fewer insertions at VDJ junctions were found in patients with type 1 diabetes. A moderate, significant TCRB CDR3 shortening appeared in type 1 diabetes across four CD4+ subsets.

Expressed TCRB transcripts were sequenced, since all the RNA that had been isolated was reverse transcribed. The repertoire was sequenced with immunoSEQ multiplex PCR; TCRdb's copy has only in-frame clones and lacks some. The sample shows 900,000 or so clones, roughly 17% of them seen only once. The germline V gene has CDR1 MDHEN and CDR2 SYDVKM. This CDR3 comprises 19 residues. J gave up 3 bases and V 5 bases, and 17 bases lay outside the gene matches. Comments on this clone: No antigen is known for it.

Material for sequencing was naive CD4+ T cells from blood. This clonotype was obtained from a woman aged 18-29 years in good health. This chain uses TRBV28 with TRBJ2-2; 8 nucleotides align to TRBD1. The DNA of the CDR3 is TGTGCCAGCAGTCGGACAGGGTTACGACTGGCGGTGGACACCGGGGAGCTGTTTTTT. It codes for CASSRTGLRLAVDTGELFF.